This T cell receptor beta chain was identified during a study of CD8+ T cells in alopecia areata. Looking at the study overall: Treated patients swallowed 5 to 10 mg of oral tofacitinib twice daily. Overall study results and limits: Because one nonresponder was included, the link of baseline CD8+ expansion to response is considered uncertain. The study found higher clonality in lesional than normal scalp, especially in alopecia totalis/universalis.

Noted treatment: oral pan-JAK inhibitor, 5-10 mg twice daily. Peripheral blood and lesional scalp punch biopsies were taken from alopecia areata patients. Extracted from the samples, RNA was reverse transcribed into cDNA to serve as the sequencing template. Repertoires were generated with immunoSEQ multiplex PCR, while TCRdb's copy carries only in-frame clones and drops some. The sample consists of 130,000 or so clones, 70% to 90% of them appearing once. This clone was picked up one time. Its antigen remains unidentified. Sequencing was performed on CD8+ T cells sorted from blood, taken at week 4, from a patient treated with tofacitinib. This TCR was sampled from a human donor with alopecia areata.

The CDR3 region is CASSELAGSFGEQFF. DNA for the CDR3: TGTGCCAGCAGTGAACTAGCGGGATCTTTTGGTGAGCAGTTCTTC. V is TRBV25-1 and J is TRBJ2-1; 9 positions match TRBD2. The CDR3 is made up of 15 amino acids. Looked up from germline, CDR1 is MGHDK and CDR2 is SYGVNS. V shed 2 bases and J 9 bases; nucleotides not matched to a gene: 8.